This T cell receptor (beta chain) was profiled in a study of cytomegalovirus exposure and HLA in healthy donors. Broader study findings: Within an earlier analysis, most TCR beta V segments proved productive either about 87% or about 30% of the time.

With regard to this clone: The antigen remains unidentified.

V was shortened by 3 bases and J by 0 bases, with 11 bases between the two germline ends. This CDR3 spans 15 amino acids. Germline values: CDR1 KGHSH, CDR2 LQKENI. This PCR relied on a set of 60 Vbeta primers and 13 Jbeta primers. Clones were read by immunoSEQ multiplex PCR, and TCRdb kept only the in-frame ones, dropping some. Of about 160,000 clones listed, approximately 80% were seen once; the top ten hold roughly 1.2%. The sequencing input was PBMCs. The clonotype comes from a woman between 50 and 59 years old in good health and CMV-seronegative. The chain carries TRBV18 and TRBJ1-2; D unresolved. The DNA for the CDR3 is TGTGCCAGCTCACCGATTGAGCCCACTAACTATGGCTACACCTTC. This sequence encodes CASSPIEPTNYGYTF.